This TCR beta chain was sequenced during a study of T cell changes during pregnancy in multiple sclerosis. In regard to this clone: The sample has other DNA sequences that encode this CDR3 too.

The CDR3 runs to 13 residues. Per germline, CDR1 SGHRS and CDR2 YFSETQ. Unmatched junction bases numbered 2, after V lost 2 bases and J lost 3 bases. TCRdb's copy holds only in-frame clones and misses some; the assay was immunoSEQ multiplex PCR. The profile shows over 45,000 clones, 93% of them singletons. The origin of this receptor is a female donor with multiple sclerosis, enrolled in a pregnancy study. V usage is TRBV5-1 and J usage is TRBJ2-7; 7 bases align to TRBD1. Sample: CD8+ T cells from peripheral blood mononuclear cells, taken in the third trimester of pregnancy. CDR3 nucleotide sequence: TGCGCCAGCAGCTTAGGGACAGACTACGAGCAGTACTTC. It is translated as CASSLGTDYEQYF.